The 18 T cell receptor beta chains in this list originate from one sample, sequenced in a study of tumor and adjacent non-tumor tissue in lung cancer. The template was RNA from unsorted bulk tissue. This non-tumor lung sample came from over 3 cm beyond the tumor edge. A modified ARM-PCR protocol with three rounds of nested PCR amplified TCRbeta. TCRdb ran MiXCR on the multiplex PCR reads and lists one entry per CDR3 protein. The table includes tens of thousands of distinct CDR3 sequences, around 76% detected once. The source material was distant non-tumor lung tissue. The receptor set was obtained from a man between 60 and 75 years old with non-small cell lung cancer.

This clonotype was seen once. The chain joins TRBV4-1 to TRBJ2-2, with D hard to call. V was shortened by 9 bases and J by 1 base, with 15 bases between the two germline ends. The CDR3 sequence is 15 residues long. Germline V gene data show CDR1 as MGHRA and CDR2 as YSYEKL. CDR3 residues: CASIQESVNTGELFF. CDR3 DNA sequence: TGCGCCAGTATCCAAGAAAGCGTGAACACCGGGGAGCTGTTTTTT.

This clonotype has at least ten counts. The chain uses TRBV28 and TRBJ2-7; 10 bases match TRBD2. The V gene end was trimmed by 3 bases and the J gene end by 2 bases; junction bases not matched to a gene: 7. Germline V gives CDR1 MDHEN, CDR2 SYDVKM. This CDR3 spans 16 amino acids. CDR3 sequence: CASSFSLAGLTYEQYF. The CDR3 nucleotides read TGTGCCAGCAGTTTTTCACTAGCGGGACTAACCTACGAGCAGTACTTC. The whole variable domain, remainder taken from reference TRBV28 and TRBJ2-7, is DVKVTQSSRYLVKRTGEKVFLECVQDMDHENMFWYRQDPGLGLRLIYFSYDVKMKEKGDIPEGYSVSREKKERFSLILESASTNQTSMYLCASSFSLAGLTYEQYFGPGTRLTVT.

A remark on this clonotype: The junction departs from the called germline gene at one end, perhaps through a read error. This CDR3 reads CVSTTLAGDTGELFF. DNA of the CDR3: TGTGTCAGCACCACACTAGCGGGAGACACCGGGGAGCTGTTTTTT. The rearrangement joins TRBV6-5 to TRBJ2-2, with 11 bases lining up with TRBD2. CDR3 length equals 15 residues. The germline CDR1 and CDR2 sequences are MNHEY and SVGAGI.

This clonotype was seen a single time. The junction shows a germline mismatch at one end, possibly a read error. V usage is TRBV4-2 and J usage is TRBJ2-7; 9 positions match TRBD1. Germline CDR1 and CDR2: LGHNA and YNFKEQ. CDR3 size: 14 residues. The CDR3, as DNA: TGTGCCAGCAGCCCGACAGGGGGTAGGGGCGAGCAGCAATTC. Its translation: CASSPTGGRGEQQF.

About this clonotype: Since no conserved phenylalanine or tryptophan closes the CDR3, a read error is the likely cause. It is unclear where the CDR3 begins or ends on the DNA, so no DNA is shown, and the CDR3 is as TCRdb lists it. The rearrangement links TRBV4-1 to TRBJ2-7; the tabulated D call, TRBD1, remains unverified against the DNA. CDR1 MGHRA and CDR2 YSYEKL come from the germline V gene. The length of the CDR3 is 15 amino acids, counting both ends. The CDR3 loop reads CASSRELGGFYEQYS.

In this sample, this clonotype turned up many times. This chain uses TRBV6-1 with TRBJ2-3; D not certain. Trimming shortened V by 2 bases and J by 2 bases, and 14 bases separated the two germline ends. The CDR3 totals 16 residues. Germline V CDR1 and CDR2: MNHNS, SASEGT. The CDR3 spells CASSEQSLSPTDTQYF. The CDR3 DNA follows: TGTGCCAGCAGTGAACAAAGTCTCTCACCCACAGATACGCAGTATTTT.

The V call is TRBV6-5, the J call TRBJ1-2; 8 positions agree with TRBD1. In germline, CDR1 is MNHEY, CDR2 SVGAGI. The CDR3 consists of 15 residues. Trimming cost V 9 bases and J 1 base; bases outside gene matches: 10. This CDR3 reads CARSGQGGSNYGYTF. The CDR3 DNA reads as TGTGCCAGAAGTGGACAGGGTGGGAGTAACTATGGCTACACCTTC.

The CDR3 bases are TGTGCCAGCAGCGTAAGCTGGACAGGGACAGATACGCAGTATTTT. Its protein is CASSVSWTGTDTQYF. The chain employs TRBV9 and TRBJ2-3; 8 bases align to TRBD1. The V segment lost 1 base and the J segment 3 bases; nucleotides outside the gene matches: 4. The length of the CDR3 is 15 residues. Germline V gene data show CDR1 as SGDLS and CDR2 as YYNGEE.

This clonotype has a count of ten or more. V is TRBV5-1 and J is TRBJ2-5, with 8 nucleotides matching TRBD1. The V gene's germline CDR1 is SGHRS and CDR2 YFSETQ. V lost 4 bases to trimming and J lost 4 bases; unmatched junction nucleotides: 6. The CDR3 extends over 14 amino acids. The CDR3 nucleotides are TGCGCCAGCAGCCCCGGACAGGGAGGAGAGACCCAGTACTTC. This codes for CASSPGQGGETQYF.

A note on this clonotype: This sequence may be a read error, since a much larger clone differs from it by one base. This chain uses TRBV2 with TRBJ2-1; TRBD2 might be the D (5 bases). The V gene's germline CDR1 is SNHLY and CDR2 FYNNEI. This CDR3 region has 15 residues. The V and J ends lost 4 bases and 13 bases respectively, with 23 bases between them. The chain's CDR3 is CASSGPAAPPGDQFF. The DNA for the CDR3 is TGTGCCAGCAGTGGGCCAGCGGCCCCCCCCGGTGATCAGTTCTTC. Complete variable domain (other parts from reference TRBV2 and TRBJ2-1): EPEVTQTPSHQVTQMGQEVILRCVPISNHLYFYWYRQILGQKVEFLVSFYNNEISEKSEIFDDQFSVERPDGSNFTLKIRSTKLEDSAMYFCASSGPAAPPGDQFFGPGTRLTVL.

A word on this clonotype: Germline and junction disagree at one end, which may indicate a read error. The V call is TRBV6-2 or TRBV6-3, the J call TRBJ2-1, with D perhaps matching TRBD2 (6 bases). Looked up from germline, CDR1 is MNHEY and CDR2 is SVGEGT. This CDR3 has 17 residues. CDR3 amino acids: CTSSYNIRGTFPPEQLF. CDR3 in DNA: TGTACCAGCAGTTACAATATACGCGGGACTTTCCCCCCTGAGCAGTTATTC.

Note on this clonotype: This sequence may be a read error, since a much larger clone differs from it by one base. The genes are TRBV20-1 and TRBJ2-2; 9 nucleotides agree with TRBD1. CDR1 is DFQATT and CDR2 is SNEGSKA in the germline V gene (reference sequence). CDR3 length: 18 amino acids. CDR3 protein: CSVRDGFGTGTNTGELFF. CDR3 nucleotide sequence: TGCAGTGTTAGAGATGGGTTTGGGACAGGGACGAACACCGGGGAGCTGTTTTTT.

For this clonotype: One junction end does not reproduce the germline sequence, and a read error may be involved. The chain uses TRBV5-4 and TRBJ1-1; weak D call: TRBD1 (5 bases). The germline V gene encodes CDR1 SGHNT and CDR2 YYREEE (reference sequence). The CDR3 spans 15 residues. The chain's CDR3 is CARWEQGRVNAEAFF. As DNA, the CDR3 is TGTGCCAGATGGGAGCAGGGCAGGGTGAACGCTGAAGCTTTCTTT.

As concerns this clonotype: Germline is not matched at one junction end, which may reflect a read error. The gene calls are TRBV4-2 and TRBJ2-7, with D hard to call. The CDR3 has 15 residues. The germline V gene has CDR1 LGHNA and CDR2 YNFKEQ. CDR3 amino acids: CVSSPYHKETYEQYF. CDR3 nucleotides: TGTGTCAGCAGCCCTTACCACAAGGAGACCTATGAGCAGTACTTC.

Note on this clonotype: The CDR3 ends on some other residue instead of the conserved phenylalanine or tryptophan, so this is likely a read error. The limits of the CDR3 on the DNA are not certain, so only TCRdb's listed CDR3 is given. This rearrangement joins TRBV20-1 to TRBJ2-1; the DNA was not compared with TRBD2, the D call given in the table. 14 amino acids form the CDR3, both terminal residues included. Germline lookup yields CDR1 DFQATT and CDR2 SNEGSKA (reference sequence). The CDR3 spells CSARDQRTSCEQFL.

This clonotype has only one observation. This chain links TRBV12-3 or TRBV12-4 with TRBJ2-3; TRBD2 matches 8 bases. V shed 9 bases and J 4 bases; nucleotides not matched to a gene: 15. This CDR3 spans 16 amino acids. In DNA, the CDR3 is TGTGCCAGTAGGCCGGGACTAGGGTCCTACGCAGATACGCAGTATTTT. Translated: CASRPGLGSYADTQYF.

At least ten counts were recorded for this clonotype. This chain uses TRBV5-6 with TRBJ1-1; D is ambiguous. Trimming left V 4 bases short and J 5 bases short, with 9 bases between. The CDR3 length is 12 residues. Per the germline V gene, CDR1 is SGHDT and CDR2 is YYEEEE. In DNA, the CDR3 is TGTGCCAGCAGCGTAGCTCGGACTGAAGCTTTCTTT. Its translation is CASSVARTEAFF.

The chain employs TRBV5-1 and TRBJ1-1, with TRBD1 as a possible D gene (5 bases). This CDR3 region has 14 residues. The germline V and J ends were trimmed by 7 bases and 3 bases, with 16 bases remaining between them. Germline V gene data show CDR1 as SGHRS and CDR2 as YFSETQ. The CDR3 here is CASHSGREYTEAFF. The CDR3, as DNA: TGCGCCAGCCACTCGGGACGGGAGTACACTGAAGCTTTCTTT. Variable domain in full (rest from reference TRBV5-1 and TRBJ1-1): KAGVTQTPRYLIKTRGQQVTLSCSPISGHRSVSWYQQTPGQGLQFLFEYFSETQRNKGNFPGRFSGRQFSNSRSEMNVSTLELGDSALYLCASHSGREYTEAFFGQGTRLTVV.